The rows below give T cell receptor beta chains drawn from one sample of a study of shared clonotypes between healthy human individuals. Some clones are missing from TCRdb's copy, which holds only in-frame ones; the method was immunoSEQ multiplex PCR. The sample shows hundreds of thousands of clones, roughly 95% of them seen only once. Sequenced material: naive CD4+ T cells sorted from blood. The receptor set was obtained from a young woman in good health. Each CDR3 is given with its conserved first and last residue. A D gene is named only where the DNA matches it firmly. Rows may omit the clone size; those that give it use once, few, many or a size class.

once	TRBV15	15	TRBJ2-3	NA	TGTGCCACCAGCAGAGATCTTGGCACTTCAGATACGCAGTATTTT	CATSRDLGTSDTQYF
NA	TRBV2	16	TRBJ2-3	TRBD2	TGTGCCAGCAGTGAACTCCTAGCGGAGAGCACAGATACGCAGTATTTT	CASSELLAESTDTQYF
NA	TRBV5-1	14	TRBJ2-3	NA	TGCGCCAGCAGCTTCTTCGGAGGGGGAGATACGCAGTATTTT	CASSFFGGGDTQYF
NA	TRBV5-1	15	TRBJ2-3	NA	TGCGCCAGCAGCTTTATTAGCGGAGGCACAGATACGCAGTATTTT	CASSFISGGTDTQYF
NA	TRBV28	15	TRBJ1-4	NA	TGTGCCAGCAGTTGGGCGGCACGTAGTAATGAAAAACTGTTTTTT	CASSWAARSNEKLFF
NA	TRBV10-1	15	TRBJ2-5	TRBD2	TGCGCCAGCAGTGAGAATGCGGGAGGGAAAGAGACCCAGTACTTC	CASSENAGGKETQYF
once	TRBV2	13	TRBJ2-2	NA	TGTGCCAGCAGTGTAGAGAACACCGGGGAGCTGTTTTTT	CASSVENTGELFF
NA	TRBV19	14	TRBJ1-4	TRBD1	TGTGCCAGTCTAAGCGGGACAGGGGTTCGAAAACTGTTTTTT	CASLSGTGVRKLFF
NA	TRBV28	22	TRBJ2-1	TRBD2	TGTGCCAGCAGTTTCCCGAACGTAGGGGCTACTAGCGGGAGCCGAGCCTACAATGAGCAGTTCTTC	CASSFPNVGATSGSRAYNEQFF
once	TRBV28	12	TRBJ2-7	TRBD1	TGTGCCAGCAGGACAGGGGGCTACGAGCAGTACTTC	CASRTGGYEQYF
once	TRBV9	14	TRBJ2-3	NA	TGTGCCAGCAGCGTAGGAGTGGGGTCAGATACGCAGTATTTT	CASSVGVGSDTQYF
NA	TRBV4-2	15	TRBJ2-7	TRBD1	TGTGCCAGCAGCCAAGTAGGACAGGGACCCTACGAGCAGTACTTC	CASSQVGQGPYEQYF
NA	TRBV5-1	16	TRBJ2-2	NA	TGCGCCAGCAGCGGACACCCGGGTTCGAACACCGGGGAGCTGTTTTTT	CASSGHPGSNTGELFF
NA	TRBV7-6	13	TRBJ1-3	NA	TGTGCCAGCAGCTTAGAGTATAGAAACACCATATATTTT	CASSLEYRNTIYF
NA	TRBV6-5	14	TRBJ1-1	NA	TGTGCCAGCACTCCCTGGGGGGCTGGGACTGAAGCTTTCTTT	CASTPWGAGTEAFF
NA	TRBV19	14	TRBJ2-3	NA	TGTGCCAGTACCAGTAGGGTGGGCACAGATACGCAGTATTTT	CASTSRVGTDTQYF
NA	TRBV11-2	16	TRBJ1-2	NA	TGTGCCAGCAGCTCCGCGGGACAACGAGTGGGGTATGGCTACACCTTC	CASSSAGQRVGYGYTF
NA	TRBV18	13	TRBJ2-5	NA	TGTGCCAGCTCACTGGGGCTCCAAGAGACCCAGTACTTC	CASSLGLQETQYF
NA	TRBV5-1	16	TRBJ1-4	TRBD1	TGCGCCAGCAGCACCGGACAGGGGGCAACTAATGAAAAACTGTTTTTT	CASSTGQGATNEKLFF
NA	TRBV2	11	TRBJ2-1	NA	TGTGCCAGCACTGGAGACAATGAGCAGTTCTTC	CASTGDNEQFF
NA	TRBV30	15	TRBJ1-5	NA	TGTGCCTGGAGAAGACCCATGGGTCCCGATCAGCCCCAGCATTTT	CAWRRPMGPDQPQHF
NA	TRBV18	15	TRBJ1-3	NA	TGTGCCAGCTCACCGCAGGGTATTAATGGAAACACCATATATTTT	CASSPQGINGNTIYF
NA	TRBV29-1	15	TRBJ2-1	TRBD2	TGCAGCGTTGTGAAGACTAGCGGGAGATACAATGAGCAGTTCTTC	CSVVKTSGRYNEQFF
once	TRBV10-3	14	TRBJ2-7	TRBD2	TGTGCCATCAGTGATGGGGGGGGGTCCTACGAGCAGTACTTC	CAISDGGGSYEQYF
NA	TRBV28	15	TRBJ2-7	TRBD2	TGTGCCAGCAGACAACTGGGACTAGCGACCTACGAGCAGTACTTC	CASRQLGLATYEQYF
NA	TRBV7-8	14	TRBJ2-7	NA	TGTGCCAGCAGCTTAGTCGTGGAAACCTACGAGCAGTACTTC	CASSLVVETYEQYF
NA	TRBV5-1	16	TRBJ2-1	TRBD2	TGCGCCAGCAGCACGAATAGCGGGGGCTCCTACAATGAGCAGTTCTTC	CASSTNSGGSYNEQFF
NA	TRBV6-5	12	TRBJ1-2	NA	TGTGCCAGCAGTGAGGACGGCTATGGCTACACCTTC	CASSEDGYGYTF
NA	TRBV28	16	TRBJ1-5	NA	TGTGCCAGCAGTTTAATGGGGGGCATAGGTGGTCAGCCCCAGCATTTT	CASSLMGGIGGQPQHF
NA	TRBV7-8	15	TRBJ2-1	TRBD2	TGTGCCAGCAGCCCTCTAGCGGGAGCCTACAATGAGCAGTTCTTC	CASSPLAGAYNEQFF
once	TRBV5-1	16	TRBJ2-7	NA	TGCGCCAGCAGCTTGGGCCCACAGGCGAGCTCCTACGAGCAGTACTTC	CASSLGPQASSYEQYF
NA	TRBV29-1	18	TRBJ2-5	TRBD1	TGCAGCGTTGACGATACCTCCCATACAGGGGTTATGAGGGAGACCCAGTACTTC	CSVDDTSHTGVMRETQYF
NA	TRBV10-1	14	TRBJ2-2	TRBD2	TGCGCCAGCAGGGGGGAGGGCGACACCGGGGAGCTGTTTTTT	CASRGEGDTGELFF
NA	TRBV5-1	15	TRBJ2-2	NA	TGCGCCAGCAGCTTGGACAGCCCGAACACCGGGGAGCTGTTTTTT	CASSLDSPNTGELFF
NA	TRBV6-5	16	TRBJ1-2	NA	TGTGCCAGCAGTTACTCATCAGGGGTGGAGAACTATGGCTACACCTTC	CASSYSSGVENYGYTF
NA	TRBV5-1	16	TRBJ1-3	TRBD1	TGCGCCAGCAGCTCGGGACAGGGACACTCTGGAAACACCATATATTTT	CASSSGQGHSGNTIYF
NA	TRBV28	14	TRBJ1-5	TRBD1	TGTGCCAGCAGGGACCAACAGGGGAATCAGCCCCAGCATTTT	CASRDQQGNQPQHF